Below, 16 T cell receptor beta chains from the same sample are listed, as sequenced in a study of blood T cell repertoires in COVID-19. Data came from immunoSEQ multiplex PCR; TCRdb stores just in-frame clones and leaves some out. The table includes 200,000 to 300,000 clones, 80% to 90% detected once. Sample: peripheral blood. Receptor source: a man in his forties or fifties who had recovered from COVID-19.

V usage is TRBV11-2 and J usage is TRBJ2-1, with 11 bases that match TRBD2. Trimming cost V 5 bases and J 7 bases; bases outside gene matches: 7. CDR3 length equals 15 residues. Germline assignment: CDR1 SGHAT and CDR2 FQNNGV. The CDR3 bases are TGTGCCAGCAGCCTTACGGGACTAGCGGAAAATGAGCAGTTCTTC. Protein product: CASSLTGLAENEQFF.

This clone was seen a handful of times. This chain links TRBV7-2 with TRBJ1-2, with 8 positions matching TRBD1. The CDR3 consists of 16 residues. Germline-derived CDR1 and CDR2 are SGHTA and FQGNSA. The V gene end was trimmed by 0 bases and the J gene end by 8 bases; junction bases not matched to a gene: 11. CDR3 sequence: CASSLAVGRQGQGYTF. CDR3 nucleotide sequence: TGTGCCAGCAGCTTAGCGGTTGGTAGACAGGGGCAGGGCTACACCTTC.

The chain recombines TRBV11-2 with TRBJ2-3, with D perhaps matching TRBD2 (7 bases). The length of the CDR3 is 15 residues. CDR1 and CDR2 (germline): SGHAT, FQNNGV. Trimming left V 3 bases short and J 2 bases short, with 12 bases between. CDR3 loop: CASSLTGGFTDTQYF. In nucleotides, the CDR3 is TGTGCCAGCAGCTTGACGGGGGGCTTCACAGATACGCAGTATTTT.

This chain joins TRBV4-3 and TRBJ2-7, with D perhaps TRBD1 (6 bases). V was cut by 4 bases and J by 3 bases, with 19 bases left in between. Germline CDR1 and CDR2: LGHNA and YSLEER. This CDR3 has 16 residues. The CDR3 sequence is CASSPGPGDRNYEQYF. CDR3 bases: TGCGCCAGCAGCCCTGGCCCGGGTGACAGGAACTACGAGCAGTACTTC.

V and J are TRBV18 and TRBJ1-6; 10 bases are shared with TRBD1. J lost 8 bases, V lost 6 bases, and 1 base had no gene match. CDR3 length: 13 residues. Germline V gene lookup returns CDR1 KGHSH and CDR2 LQKENI. The CDR3 DNA reads as TGTGCCAGCTCGACAGGGGGCGATTCACCCCTCCACTTT. Protein product: CASSTGGDSPLHF.

The chain recombines TRBV9 with TRBJ2-7; the D gene is possibly TRBD2 (6 bases). This CDR3 spans 12 amino acids. CDR1 is SGDLS and CDR2 is YYNGEE in the germline V gene. V lost 2 bases to trimming and J lost 6 bases, with 9 bases between them. CDR3 protein: CASSVGLGEQYF. Here the CDR3 DNA reads TGTGCCAGCAGCGTGGGACTTGGCGAGCAGTACTTC.

The J gene is TRBJ2-2, the V gene TRBV6-2 or TRBV6-3; 7 positions match TRBD2. The length of the CDR3 is 15 residues. Germline V CDR1 and CDR2: MNHEY, SVGEGT. The J segment lost 4 bases and the V segment lost 5 bases, leaving 7 bases of the junction unmatched. DNA for the CDR3: TGTGCCAGCAGTCCCTTGGCGGGAGTCACCGGGGAGCTGTTTTTT. Translated: CASSPLAGVTGELFF.

The chain links TRBV12-5 to TRBJ2-5; D not resolved. CDR1 is LGHNT, CDR2 FRNRAP, per germline. This CDR3 contains 11 residues. Trimming took off 6 bases at V and 2 bases at J, with 4 bases between the two ends. Written as DNA, the CDR3 is TGTGCTAGTGGCGTACAAGAGACCCAGTACTTC. Translating gives CASGVQETQYF.

The genes are TRBV7-8 and TRBJ2-2, with D possibly being TRBD2 (6 bases). V lost 5 bases, J lost 2 bases, and 12 bases lay in between. The CDR3 loop spans 15 amino acids. Germline lookup yields CDR1 SGHVS and CDR2 FQNEAQ. The CDR3 DNA follows: TGTGCCAGCAGCCCTCTGCGGGGAAACACCGGGGAGCTGTTTTTT. It encodes CASSPLRGNTGELFF.

This clone was recorded a few times. The chain links TRBV6-5 to TRBJ2-1; TRBD2 matches 10 bases. CDR1 MNHEY and CDR2 SVGAGI come from the germline V gene. The CDR3 sequence is 14 residues long. The junction had 6 bases not matched to a gene; V was cut back by 5 bases and J by 8 bases. The CDR3 coding sequence is TGTGCCAGCAGTAAGGGGACTAGCGACGATGAGCAGTTCTTC. Protein: CASSKGTSDDEQFF.

In the case of this clone: Distinct nucleotide sequences in the sample also encode this CDR3. This chain uses TRBV9 with TRBJ2-5; the D is unclear. V was pared by 2 bases and J by 2 bases, with 7 bases between. Germline loops: CDR1 SGDLS, CDR2 YYNGEE. CDR3 length equals 13 residues. CDR3 nucleotides: TGTGCCAGCAGCGTTTCCGGGCAAGAGACCCAGTACTTC. Protein product: CASSVSGQETQYF.

The genes are TRBV6-4 and TRBJ2-3; TRBD2 aligns across 11 bases. J lost 3 bases, V lost 2 bases, and 10 bases had no gene match. Germline V lookup: CDR1 MRHNA, CDR2 SNTAGT. The CDR3 is 18 amino acids. The CDR3 here is CASSDPDSGGAETDTQYF. Here the CDR3 DNA reads TGTGCCAGCAGTGACCCTGATAGCGGGGGGGCCGAGACAGATACGCAGTATTTT.

The chain carries TRBV6-5 and TRBJ2-3; TRBD1 matches 8 bases. V was pared by 6 bases and J by 1 base, with 6 bases of the junction left unmatched. Germline loops: CDR1 MNHEY, CDR2 SVGAGI. The CDR3 has 15 residues. The CDR3: CASRDRGWGTDTQYF. The CDR3 region has the DNA TGTGCCAGCAGAGACAGGGGATGGGGCACAGATACGCAGTATTTT.

The CDR3 loop reads CASGLRATRGATEAFF. As DNA, the CDR3 is TGTGCTAGTGGTTTGAGGGCCACGCGGGGGGCCACTGAAGCTTTCTTT. The chain combines TRBV12-5 with TRBJ1-1; maybe TRBD1 (6 bases). CDR3 length equals 16 residues. V was pared by 2 bases and J by 4 bases, with 17 bases between. Germline V gives CDR1 LGHNT, CDR2 FRNRAP.

The CDR3 bases are TGTGCCAGCTCATCTTCCTCCGGGACAGGGGGATACGAGCAGTACTTC. Translation: CASSSSSGTGGYEQYF. This sequence joins TRBV18 and TRBJ2-7; 11 bases map to TRBD1. The V and J ends lost 5 bases and 4 bases, in that order; junction bases with no gene match: 10. Germline lookup yields CDR1 KGHSH and CDR2 LQKENI. CDR3 length equals 16 residues.

The rearrangement links TRBV5-1 to TRBJ2-5; TRBD1 matches at 7 bases. Germline CDR1 SGHRS, CDR2 YFSETQ. This CDR3 has 14 amino acids. The V segment lost 5 bases and the J segment 2 bases; nucleotides outside the gene matches: 6. The CDR3 region has the DNA TGCGCCAGCAGGGCCGGGACAGAGCAAGAGACCCAGTACTTC. Translating gives CASRAGTEQETQYF.